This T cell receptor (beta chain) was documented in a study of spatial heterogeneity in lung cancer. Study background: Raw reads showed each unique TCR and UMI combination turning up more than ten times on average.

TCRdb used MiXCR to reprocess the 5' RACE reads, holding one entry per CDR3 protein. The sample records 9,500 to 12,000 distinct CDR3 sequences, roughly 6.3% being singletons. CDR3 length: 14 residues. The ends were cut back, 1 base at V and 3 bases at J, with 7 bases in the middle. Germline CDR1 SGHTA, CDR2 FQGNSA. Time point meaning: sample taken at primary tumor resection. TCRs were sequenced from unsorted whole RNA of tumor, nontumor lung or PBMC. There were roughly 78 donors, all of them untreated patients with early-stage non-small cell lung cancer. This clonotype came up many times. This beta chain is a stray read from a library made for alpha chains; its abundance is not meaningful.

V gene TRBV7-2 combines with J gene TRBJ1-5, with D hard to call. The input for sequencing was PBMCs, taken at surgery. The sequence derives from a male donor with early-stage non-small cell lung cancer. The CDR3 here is CASSLGINNQPQHF. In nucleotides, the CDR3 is TGTGCCAGCAGCTTAGGAATAAACAATCAGCCCCAGCATTTT.